This record looks at one TCR beta chain sequence and its context. Its antigen is still unknown. Data came from immunoSEQ multiplex PCR; TCRdb stores just in-frame clones and leaves some out. The sample lists 150,000 or so clones, about nine tenths occurring once. This sample is part of a study of T cell responses to AZD1222 COVID-19 vaccine. Findings and caveats of the study: Donors were mostly white British, more females; clonal diversity possibly underestimated.

Germline CDR1 SGHRS, CDR2 YFSETQ. V was pared by 5 bases and J by 4 bases, with 7 bases of the junction left unmatched. The CDR3 extends over 14 amino acids. Sequenced material: peripheral blood, taken on day 0 of AZD1222 vaccination. The rearrangement uses TRBV5-1 and TRBJ1-1; 8 bases fit TRBD1. The TCR sequence derives from an adult in good health. The CDR3 here is CASRSQGAVTEAFF. The CDR3 DNA reads as TGCGCCAGCAGATCCCAGGGGGCTGTCACTGAAGCTTTCTTT.